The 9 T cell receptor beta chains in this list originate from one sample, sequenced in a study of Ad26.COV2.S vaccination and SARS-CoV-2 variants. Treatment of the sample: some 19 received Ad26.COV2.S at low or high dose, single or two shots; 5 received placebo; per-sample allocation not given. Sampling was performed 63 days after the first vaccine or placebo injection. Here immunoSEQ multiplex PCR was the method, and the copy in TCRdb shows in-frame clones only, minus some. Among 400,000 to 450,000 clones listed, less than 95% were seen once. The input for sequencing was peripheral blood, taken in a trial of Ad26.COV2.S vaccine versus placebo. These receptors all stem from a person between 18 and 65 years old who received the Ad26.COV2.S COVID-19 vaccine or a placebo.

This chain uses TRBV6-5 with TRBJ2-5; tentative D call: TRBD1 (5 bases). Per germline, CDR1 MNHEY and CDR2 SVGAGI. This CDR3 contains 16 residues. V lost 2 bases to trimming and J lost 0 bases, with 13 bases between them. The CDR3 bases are TGTGCCAGCAGTTACGAGATCCAGGGTAACCAAGAGACCCAGTACTTC. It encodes CASSYEIQGNQETQYF.

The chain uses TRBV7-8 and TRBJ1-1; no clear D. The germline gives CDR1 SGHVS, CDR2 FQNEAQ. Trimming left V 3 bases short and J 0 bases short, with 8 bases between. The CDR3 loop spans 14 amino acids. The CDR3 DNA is TGTGCCAGCAGCTTTAACCAGCTGAACACTGAAGCTTTCTTT. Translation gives CASSFNQLNTEAFF.

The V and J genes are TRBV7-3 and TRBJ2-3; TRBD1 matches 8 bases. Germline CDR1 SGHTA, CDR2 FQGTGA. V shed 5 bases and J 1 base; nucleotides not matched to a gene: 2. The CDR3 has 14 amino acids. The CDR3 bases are TGTGCCAGCAGCGTGACAGGGGGCACAGATACGCAGTATTTT. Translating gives CASSVTGGTDTQYF.

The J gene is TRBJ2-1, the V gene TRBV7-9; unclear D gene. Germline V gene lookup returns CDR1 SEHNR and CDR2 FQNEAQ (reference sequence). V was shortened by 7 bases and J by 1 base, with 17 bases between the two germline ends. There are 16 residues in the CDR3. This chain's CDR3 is CASTSTQRRSYNEQFF. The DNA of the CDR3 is TGTGCCAGCACCTCAACCCAGCGCCGATCCTACAATGAGCAGTTCTTC.

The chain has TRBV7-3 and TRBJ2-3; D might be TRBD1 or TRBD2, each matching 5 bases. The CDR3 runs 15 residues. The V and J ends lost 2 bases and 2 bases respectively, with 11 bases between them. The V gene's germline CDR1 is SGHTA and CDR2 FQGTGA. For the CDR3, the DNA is TGTGCCAGCAGCTTAGGGGGATGGGACACAGATACGCAGTATTTT. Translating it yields CASSLGGWDTDTQYF.

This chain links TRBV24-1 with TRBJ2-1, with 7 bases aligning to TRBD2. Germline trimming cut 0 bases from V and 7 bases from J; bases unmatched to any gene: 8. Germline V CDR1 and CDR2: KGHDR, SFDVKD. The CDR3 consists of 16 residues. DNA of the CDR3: TGTGCCACCAGTGATTTGGCTAGCGGTGAGTTTAATGAGCAGTTCTTC. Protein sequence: CATSDLASGEFNEQFF.

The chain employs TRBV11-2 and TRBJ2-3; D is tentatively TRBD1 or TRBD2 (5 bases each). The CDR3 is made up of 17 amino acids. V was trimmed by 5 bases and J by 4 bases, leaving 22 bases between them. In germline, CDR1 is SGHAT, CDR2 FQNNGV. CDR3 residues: CASSSFRTRGVADTQYF. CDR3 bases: TGTGCCAGCAGCAGCTTCCGTACTAGGGGTGTGGCAGATACGCAGTATTTT. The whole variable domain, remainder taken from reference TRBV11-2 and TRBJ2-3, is EAGVAQSPRYKIIEKRQSVAFWCNPISGHATLYWYQQILGQGPKLLIQFQNNGVVDDSQLPKDRFSAERLKGVDSTLKIQPAKLEDSAVYLCASSSFRTRGVADTQYFGPGTRLTVL.

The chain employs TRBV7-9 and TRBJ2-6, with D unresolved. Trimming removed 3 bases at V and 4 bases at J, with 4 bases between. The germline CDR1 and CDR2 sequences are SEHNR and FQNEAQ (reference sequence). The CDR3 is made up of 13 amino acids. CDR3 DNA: TGTGCCAGCAGCTTTACCGGGGCCAACGTCCTGACTTTC. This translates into CASSFTGANVLTF.

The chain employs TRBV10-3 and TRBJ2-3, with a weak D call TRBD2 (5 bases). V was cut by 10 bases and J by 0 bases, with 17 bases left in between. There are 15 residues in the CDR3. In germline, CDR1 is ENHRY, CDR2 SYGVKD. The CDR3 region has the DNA TGTGCCACCGAAACCGGGATCGCTAGCACAGATACGCAGTATTTT. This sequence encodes CATETGIASTDTQYF.